This record looks at one T cell receptor beta chain sequence and its context. PCR employed 60 Vbeta and 13 Jbeta primers. The assay was immunoSEQ multiplex PCR, and TCRdb's table has in-frame clones only and misses some. The top ten hold around 9.9% of the sample, which has approximately 100,000 clones, 70% seen once. This record belongs to a study of cytomegalovirus exposure and HLA in healthy donors. CDR3 length: 13 amino acids. Germline-derived CDR1 and CDR2 are SGHAT and FQDESV (reference sequence). V was pared by 5 bases and J by 0 bases, with 1 base of the junction left unmatched. The sequencing sample was made of PBMCs. The genes are TRBV11-1 and TRBJ2-7, with 7 nucleotides matching TRBD1. The TCR originated in a man in his forties in good health and CMV-seropositive. This CDR3 reads CASSGTVSYEQYF. The CDR3 coding sequence is TGTGCCAGCAGCGGGACAGTCTCCTACGAGCAGTACTTC.